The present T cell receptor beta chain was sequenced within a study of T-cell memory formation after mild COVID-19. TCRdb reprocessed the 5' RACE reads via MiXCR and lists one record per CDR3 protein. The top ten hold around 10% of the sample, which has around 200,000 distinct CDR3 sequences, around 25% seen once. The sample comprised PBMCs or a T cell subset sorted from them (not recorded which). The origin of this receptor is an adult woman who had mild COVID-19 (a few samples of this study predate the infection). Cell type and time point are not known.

Written as DNA, the CDR3 is TGTGCCAGCTCACCAGGGACAGGCCGAAGGGAGACCCAGTACTTC. Its translation: CASSPGTGRRETQYF. The J gene is TRBJ2-5, the V gene TRBV18; TRBD1 matches 8 bases. With V trimmed by 2 bases and J by 5 bases, 7 bases remained unmatched. Germline CDR1 and CDR2: KGHSH and LQKENI. The CDR3 runs to 15 residues.